This T cell receptor (beta chain) was documented in a study of blood T cell repertoires in COVID-19. Overall study: PBMCs, B-cell-depleted T cells, or T cells were the source of the cDNA or gDNA that made up the material.

The length of the CDR3 is 15 residues. Losses at the gene ends were 6 bases for V and 5 bases for J; bases not matched to a gene: 13. CDR1 is SQVTM, CDR2 ANQGSEA, per germline. Method: immunoSEQ multiplex PCR; TCRdb's copy keeps in-frame clones and lacks some. Of 90,000 to 150,000 clones in the sample, approximately 83% are singletons; the top ten hold roughly 11%. The chain uses TRBV29-1 and TRBJ1-2, with 9 bases identical to TRBD1. The specimen sequenced was peripheral blood. The TCR was taken from an older man with acute or convalescent COVID-19. The CDR3 spells CSVTESGTGTYGYTF. CDR3 sequence (DNA): TGCAGCGTCACAGAATCCGGGACAGGGACGTATGGCTACACCTTC. The full variable domain, with the rest looked up from reference TRBV29-1 and TRBJ1-2, is SAVISQKPSRDICQRGTSLTIQCQVDSQVTMMFWYRQQPGQSLTLIATANQGSEATYESGFVIDKFPISRPNLTFSTLTVSNMSPEDSSIYLCSVTESGTGTYGYTFGSGTRLTVV.